The clone carrying this T cell receptor beta chain was picked up a small number of times. V was shortened by 0 bases and J by 4 bases, with 15 bases between the two germline ends. This CDR3 has 16 residues. Per germline, CDR1 MNHNS and CDR2 SASEGT. The data originate from a study of blood T cell repertoires in COVID-19. How the authors handled the data: Researchers report that nucleated cell counts were estimated from reference gene primer amplification. Produced via immunoSEQ multiplex PCR; TCRdb's table is partial and in-frame only. Clone size and the V and J calls come from that table; the DNA yielded D and trimming. Of about 400,000 clones in the sample, around 84% were seen once.

The V and J genes are TRBV6-1 and TRBJ1-2, with D uncertain. What was sequenced was peripheral blood. The source of this sequence is a human donor in a cohort sampled during active COVID-19. In DNA form, the CDR3 reads TGTGCCAGCAGTGAAGCTTTGGGCCAGGCGGGCTATGGCTACACCTTC. This sequence encodes CASSEALGQAGYGYTF.